A selection of T cell receptor beta chains follows, all from one sample in a study of cytomegalovirus exposure and HLA in healthy donors. TCRdb's copy holds only in-frame clones and misses some; the assay was immunoSEQ multiplex PCR. The table records about 98,000 clones, around 70% of them present only once. Sequencing was performed on PBMCs. These receptor sequences come from a female donor in good health and CMV-seronegative. Each CDR3 is given without its conserved first and last residue. Fields, in order: V gene, J gene, CDR3 protein.

>TRBV5-6|TRBJ2-7
ASSPQGQGAYEQY
>TRBV27|TRBJ2-7
ASSSGLAVYEQY
>TRBV4-1|TRBJ1-1
ASSQDRPRGMNTEAF
>TRBV5-1|TRBJ2-7
ASSSTGTSGIYEQY
>TRBV27|TRBJ2-1
ASSIRTGMGREGQGEQF
>TRBV15|TRBJ1-4
ATSRRGAGNEKLF
>TRBV6-5|TRBJ1-5
ASSAGTGNQPQH
>TRBV11-2|TRBJ2-1
ASSPQVGSSPYNEQF
>TRBV18|TRBJ2-1
ASYPLGGNEQF
>TRBV28|TRBJ2-7
ASSSTGVAGGYEQY
>TRBV5-6|TRBJ1-1
ASSLGTGGTEAF
>TRBV6-4|TRBJ2-4
ASSDPWGGSSIIQY
>TRBV19|TRBJ1-1
ASIRTGHTEAF
>TRBV7-7|TRBJ2-1
ASSLLGDYNEQF
>TRBV5-6|TRBJ2-7
ASRTTGAAYEQY
>TRBV29-1|TRBJ1-2
SVQGTYGYT
>TRBV5-1|TRBJ2-2
ASSLDRGRSGELF
>TRBV18|TRBJ1-4
ASSPQTGTNEKLF
>TRBV7-2|TRBJ1-2
ASSLGTAYGYT
>TRBV6-6|TRBJ2-5
ASSRGSETQY
>TRBV6-1|TRBJ1-2
ASSERSEGGYGYT
>TRBV5-6|TRBJ1-5
ASSFAGNQPQH
>TRBV7-2|TRBJ2-1
ASSLAPGLAGGPKVF
>TRBV7-3|TRBJ2-2
ASSLHPSGRLGGELF
>TRBV7-9|TRBJ2-3
ASSPRDRGTDTQY
>TRBV30|TRBJ2-3
AWGPGQGGTDTQY
>TRBV27|TRBJ2-7
ASSLWTGNEQY
>TRBV6-1|TRBJ2-7
ASWTGGSFYEQY
>TRBV7-3|TRBJ1-2
ASSLDRAGYT
>TRBV5-1|TRBJ1-4
ASSWRTPTTNEKLF
>TRBV7-9|TRBJ2-2
AGLNTGELF
>TRBV7-9|TRBJ1-1
ASSRNTEAF
>TRBV6-1|TRBJ1-6
ASSEARNSPLH